The 8 T cell receptor beta chains below were found in one sample sequenced in a study of high-grade serous ovarian cancer treatment subgroups. Tumor samples were taken before definitive surgery or chemotherapy. The assay was immunoSEQ multiplex PCR, and TCRdb's table has in-frame clones only and misses some. Among roughly 4,100 clones listed, 69% were seen once. The specimen sequenced was tumor tissue. These receptors were obtained from a human donor with high-grade serous ovarian cancer.

This clone has a single count. CDR3 bases: TGTGCCAGCAGCCCGGAGGGGGGGCACACTGAAGCTTTCTTT. It yields the protein CASSPEGGHTEAFF. The V and J genes are TRBV11-3 and TRBJ1-1, with TRBD1 as a possible D gene (6 bases). Germline V gene sequence: CDR1 SGHNT, CDR2 YENEEA. CDR3 length equals 14 residues. V lost 5 bases and J lost 3, with 13 bases in between.

The chain has TRBV5-4 and TRBJ1-1; 12 bases align to TRBD1. The CDR3 runs 15 residues. The trim removed 4 bases at V and 2 bases at J, leaving 3 bases unmatched. The V gene's germline CDR1 is SGHNT and CDR2 YYREEE (reference sequence). The CDR3 region has the DNA TGTGCCAGCAGCACGGGACAGGGGGCCAACACTGAAGCTTTCTTT. Encoded protein: CASSTGQGANTEAFF.

This clone occurred once. The rearrangement links TRBV4-3 to TRBJ2-3; D ambiguous. The germline gives CDR1 LGHNA, CDR2 YSLEER. Trimming took off 0 bases at V and 2 bases at J, with 15 bases between the two ends. This CDR3 has 17 amino acids. This CDR3 reads CASSQDSAAVYTDTQYF. The CDR3 DNA sequence: TGCGCCAGCAGCCAAGATTCCGCGGCAGTGTACACAGATACGCAGTATTTT.

V is TRBV2 and J is TRBJ1-1; D remains unclear. This CDR3 is 14 amino acids long. Germline CDR1 reads SNHLY; CDR2 reads FYNNEI. Trimming removed 2 bases from V and 2 bases from J, with 9 bases in between. In nucleotides, the CDR3 is TGTGCCAGCAGTGAACAGCGGGCCAACACTGAAGCTTTCTTT. Translating it yields CASSEQRANTEAFF.

V usage is TRBV5-4 and J usage is TRBJ2-1; D unresolved. The CDR3 has 13 residues. Germline V gene data show CDR1 as SGHNT and CDR2 as YYREEE (reference sequence). The V end was cut by 5 bases, the J end by 2 bases, with 8 bases between. The CDR3 here is CASRTSTYNEQFF. CDR3 bases: TGTGCCAGCAGGACAAGCACCTACAATGAGCAGTTCTTC.

The V gene is TRBV5-6, the J gene TRBJ1-1, with TRBD1 identical over 7 bases. The CDR3 runs to 12 residues. Looked up from germline, CDR1 is SGHDT and CDR2 is YYEEEE. V lost 8 bases, J lost 2 bases, and 3 bases stayed unmatched. The CDR3 bases are TGTGCCAGTTACAGGGGTAACACTGAAGCTTTCTTT. Amino acids: CASYRGNTEAFF.

J is TRBJ1-1 and V is TRBV5-1; weak D call: TRBD1 (5 bases). Trimming left V 0 bases short and J 0 bases short, with 9 bases between. CDR1 SGHRS and CDR2 YFSETQ come from the germline V gene. CDR3 length: 15 residues. The CDR3 coding sequence is TGCGCCAGCAGCTTGGGGGCAGGGATGAACACTGAAGCTTTCTTT. This encodes CASSLGAGMNTEAFF.

This clone was picked up one time. The chain uses TRBV7-9 and TRBJ2-5, with D possibly TRBD1 on 6 matching bases. There are 11 residues in the CDR3. CDR1 SEHNR and CDR2 FQNEAQ come from the germline V gene (reference sequence). V was cut by 5 bases and J by 5 bases, with 6 bases left in between. CDR3 nucleotide sequence: TGTGCCAGCAGCACAGGGGAGACCCAGTACTTC. Protein: CASSTGETQYF.